Detailed here is one TCR beta chain. TCRdb keeps only in-frame clones here, not all; method: immunoSEQ multiplex PCR. The sample comprises approximately 140,000 clones, around 87% of which are singletons, and roughly 12% rests with the top ten. The data originate from a study of blood T cell repertoires in COVID-19. About the research overall: Sources were T cells, B-cell-depleted T cells, or PBMCs; the material itself was cDNA or gDNA.

The V gene's germline CDR1 is SNHLY and CDR2 FYNNEI. This CDR3 is 13 amino acids long. V dropped 6 bases and J dropped 4; count of bases not matched to a gene: 5. The rearrangement joins TRBV2 to TRBJ1-2; TRBD1 agrees at 7 bases. Sequences were obtained from peripheral blood. This TCR came from a man aged 18 to 29 with COVID-19, enrolled during active disease. DNA of the CDR3: TGTGCCAGCAGGGACGGGACAGCCTATGGCTACACCTTC. It codes for CASRDGTAYGYTF.